This T cell receptor (beta chain) was profiled in a study of blood T cell repertoires in COVID-19. Study-level background: The United States, Italy and Spain were the sources of the acute and convalescent COVID-19 samples. T cells, B-cell-depleted T cells, or PBMCs provided the cDNA or gDNA that served as material.

In the authors' workflow: How many nucleated cells were present was estimated from reference gene primer amplification. This table comes from immunoSEQ multiplex PCR, and its TCRdb copy is limited to in-frame clones, with some not included. V and J calls and clone size follow that table, whereas D and trimming were derived from the DNA. The profile shows roughly 190,000 clones, roughly four fifths of them singletons. The V gene's germline CDR1 is SGDLS and CDR2 YYNGEE. The CDR3 totals 14 residues. The junction had 0 bases not matched to a gene; V was cut back by 2 bases and J by 5 bases. The sequencing input was peripheral blood. V gene TRBV9 combines with J gene TRBJ1-4; 10 positions match TRBD1. The sequence was obtained from a man between 25 and 39 years old with active or convalescent COVID-19. The CDR3 region is CASSVDRGNEKLFF. CDR3 nucleotide sequence: TGTGCCAGCAGCGTGGACAGGGGGAATGAAAAACTGTTTTTT.